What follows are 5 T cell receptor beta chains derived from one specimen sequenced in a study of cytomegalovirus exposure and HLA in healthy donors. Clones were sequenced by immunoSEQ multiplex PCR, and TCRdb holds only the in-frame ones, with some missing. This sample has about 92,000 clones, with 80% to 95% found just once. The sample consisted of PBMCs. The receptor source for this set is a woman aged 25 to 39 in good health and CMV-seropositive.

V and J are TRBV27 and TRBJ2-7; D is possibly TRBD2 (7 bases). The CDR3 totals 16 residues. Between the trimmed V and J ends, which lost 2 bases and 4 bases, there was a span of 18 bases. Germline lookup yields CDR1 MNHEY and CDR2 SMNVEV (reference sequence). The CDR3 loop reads CASSLRVGAGTYEQYF. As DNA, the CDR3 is TGTGCCAGCAGTTTACGAGTGGGAGCGGGGACATACGAGCAGTACTTC.

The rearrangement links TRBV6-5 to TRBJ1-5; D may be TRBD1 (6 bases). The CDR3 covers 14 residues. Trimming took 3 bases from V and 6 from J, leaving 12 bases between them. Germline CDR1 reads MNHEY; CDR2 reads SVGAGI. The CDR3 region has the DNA TGTGCCAGCAGTTATTTTGGGGGCGGTCAGCCCCAGCATTTT. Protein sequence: CASSYFGGGQPQHF.

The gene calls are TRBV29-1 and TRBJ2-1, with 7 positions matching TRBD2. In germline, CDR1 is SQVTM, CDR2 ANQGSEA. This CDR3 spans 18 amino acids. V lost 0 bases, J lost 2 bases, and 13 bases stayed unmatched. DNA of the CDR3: TGCAGCGTTGAAGATTTGGGCGGGAGAGCTCACGCCTACAATGAGCAGTTCTTC. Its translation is CSVEDLGGRAHAYNEQFF.

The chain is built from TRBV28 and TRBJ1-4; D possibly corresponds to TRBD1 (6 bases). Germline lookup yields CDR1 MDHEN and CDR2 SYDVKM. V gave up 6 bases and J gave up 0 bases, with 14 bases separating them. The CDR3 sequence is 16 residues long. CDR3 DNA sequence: TGTGCCAGCAGCCCTGACAGGACCGCAACTAATGAAAAACTGTTTTTT. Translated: CASSPDRTATNEKLFF.

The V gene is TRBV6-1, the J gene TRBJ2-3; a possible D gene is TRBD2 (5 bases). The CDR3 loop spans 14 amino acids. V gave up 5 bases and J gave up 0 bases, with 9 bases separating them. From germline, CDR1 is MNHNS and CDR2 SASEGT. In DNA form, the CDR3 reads TGTGCCAGCAGTAAGGACTGGAGCACAGATACGCAGTATTTT. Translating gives CASSKDWSTDTQYF.